These 18 T cell receptor beta chains originate from one sample sequenced in a study of cytomegalovirus exposure and HLA in healthy donors. It was with 60 Vbeta and 13 Jbeta primers that the PCR ran. Data came from immunoSEQ multiplex PCR; TCRdb stores just in-frame clones and leaves some out. The sample carries 150,000 to 200,000 clones, around 78% recorded once. Material: PBMCs. These receptors all stem from a young man in good health and CMV-seronegative.

This clone was recorded once. V and J are TRBV28 and TRBJ2-1, with D possibly TRBD2 on 5 matching bases. The CDR3 runs to 14 residues. V was clipped by 5 bases and J by 6 bases, with 14 bases between them. The germline V gene has CDR1 MDHEN and CDR2 SYDVKM. This chain's CDR3 is CASSTGGPANEQFF. The DNA for the CDR3 is TGTGCCAGCAGTACCGGAGGACCCGCCAATGAGCAGTTCTTC.

This chain uses TRBV29-1 with TRBJ2-5; TRBD2 matches 14 bases. CDR1 and CDR2 (germline): SQVTM, ANQGSEA. This CDR3 comprises 16 residues. Losses at the gene ends were 0 bases for V and 4 bases for J; bases not matched to a gene: 4. CDR3 loop: CSVEDPGLAGVETQYF. In DNA, the CDR3 is TGCAGCGTTGAAGATCCGGGACTAGCGGGAGTAGAGACCCAGTACTTC.

The CDR3 is CSVGPGLAEKNIQYF. The CDR3 DNA follows: TGCAGCGTTGGACCGGGACTAGCGGAGAAAAACATTCAGTACTTC. The chain couples TRBV29-1 to TRBJ2-4, with TRBD2 matching 11 bases. J gave up 4 bases and V 4 bases, and 6 bases lay outside the gene matches. The CDR3 is 15 residues long. Germline-derived CDR1 and CDR2 are SQVTM and ANQGSEA.

The chain is built from TRBV5-6 and TRBJ2-7; D is undetermined. The germline V gene encodes CDR1 SGHDT and CDR2 YYEEEE. V dropped 0 bases and J dropped 6 bases, with 7 bases sitting between them. This CDR3 is built from 12 residues. The CDR3, as DNA: TGTGCCAGCAGCTTGGCCCCAGGCGAGCAGTACTTC. Translated, it gives CASSLAPGEQYF. Variable domain in full (rest from reference TRBV5-6 and TRBJ2-7): DAGVTQSPTHLIKTRGQQVTLRCSPKSGHDTVSWYQQALGQGPQFIFQYYEEEERQRGNFPDRFSGHQFPNYSSELNVNALLLGDSALYLCASSLAPGEQYFGPGTRLTVT.

This clone has more than one count but fewer than ten. The gene calls are TRBV6-5 and TRBJ2-7, with 8 bases aligning to TRBD1. CDR1 and CDR2 from the germline V gene are MNHEY and SVGAGI. The length of the CDR3 is 14 residues. The V gene end was trimmed by 2 bases and the J gene end by 2 bases; junction bases not matched to a gene: 2. CDR3 in DNA: TGTGCCAGCAGTTACCTGGGACAGGCCTACGAGCAGTACTTC. This translates into CASSYLGQAYEQYF.

V gene TRBV9 combines with J gene TRBJ2-4; TRBD2 matches 7 bases. CDR3 length: 14 residues. Looked up from germline, CDR1 is SGDLS and CDR2 is YYNGEE. Unmatched junction bases numbered 7, after V lost 2 bases and J lost 8 bases. This CDR3 is CASSVDGGSYIQYF. DNA for the CDR3: TGTGCCAGCAGCGTCGATGGCGGGAGTTACATTCAGTACTTC.

This clone has a single count. The chain links TRBV7-9 to TRBJ1-5, with D tentatively TRBD1 (6 bases). V dropped 0 bases and J dropped 7 bases, with 13 bases sitting between them. The CDR3 extends over 15 amino acids. Germline V gene lookup returns CDR1 SEHNR and CDR2 FQNEAQ (reference sequence). CDR3 DNA sequence: TGTGCCAGCAGCTTAGCCGGCGGCCAGGGGCAGCCCCAGCATTTT. Translating gives CASSLAGGQGQPQHF.

In its sample, this clone was seen once. J is TRBJ1-2 and V is TRBV6-1; tentatively, D is TRBD1 (6 bases). CDR3 length: 15 amino acids. V shed 1 base and J shed 2 bases, with 11 bases lying between them. Looked up from germline, CDR1 is MNHNS and CDR2 is SASEGT. The CDR3 loop reads CASSEVRQANYGYTF. The DNA of the CDR3 is TGTGCCAGCAGTGAAGTAAGACAGGCAAACTATGGCTACACCTTC.

The chain recombines TRBV28 with TRBJ1-4; 7 positions agree with TRBD1. The germline V gene encodes CDR1 MDHEN and CDR2 SYDVKM. Trimming took 3 bases from V and 5 from J; bases not matched to a gene: 6. The CDR3 runs 15 residues. The CDR3 nucleotides read TGTGCCAGCAGTTTTCCAGGGGGAATGAATGAAAAACTGTTTTTT. It codes for CASSFPGGMNEKLFF. Based on the CDR3 plus reference TRBV28 and TRBJ1-4, the full variable domain is DVKVTQSSRYLVKRTGEKVFLECVQDMDHENMFWYRQDPGLGLRLIYFSYDVKMKEKGDIPEGYSVSREKKERFSLILESASTNQTSMYLCASSFPGGMNEKLFFGSGTQLSVL.

This sequence joins TRBV10-3 and TRBJ2-6; TRBD1 matches 9 bases. The CDR3 runs 16 residues. V shed 2 bases and J 4 bases; nucleotides not matched to a gene: 3. Germline values: CDR1 ENHRY, CDR2 SYGVKD. This CDR3 reads CAISEGQGYGANVLTF. DNA of the CDR3: TGTGCCATCAGTGAGGGACAGGGGTACGGGGCCAACGTCCTGACTTTC.

The V gene is TRBV5-4, the J gene TRBJ2-7; 9 nucleotides align to TRBD1. This CDR3 spans 14 amino acids. Germline CDR1 and CDR2: SGHNT and YYREEE (reference sequence). The V and J ends lost 5 bases and 3 bases, in that order; junction bases with no gene match: 6. The CDR3 sequence: CASSPGTGNYEQYF. CDR3 nucleotides: TGTGCCAGCAGTCCCGGGACAGGGAACTACGAGCAGTACTTC.

This clone was counted only a few times. The genes are TRBV9 and TRBJ2-3; 11 bases fit TRBD2. After removal of 0 bases from V and 2 bases from J, the junction contained 8 bases not matched to a gene. Germline CDR1 reads SGDLS; CDR2 reads YYNGEE. The CDR3 is made up of 18 amino acids. The CDR3 reads CASSVGLAGGIFTDTQYF. The DNA for the CDR3 is TGTGCCAGCAGCGTAGGGCTAGCGGGAGGAATTTTCACAGATACGCAGTATTTT. The full variable domain, in which reference TRBV9 and TRBJ2-3 provide the parts outside the CDR3, is DSGVTQTPKHLITATGQRVTLRCSPRSGDLSVYWYQQSLDQGLQFLIQYYNGEERAKGNILERFSAQQFPDLHSELNLSSLELGDSALYFCASSVGLAGGIFTDTQYFGPGTRLTVL.

The V call is TRBV20-1, the J call TRBJ2-7, with D tentatively TRBD2 (6 bases). CDR1 and CDR2 (germline): DFQATT, SNEGSKA (reference sequence). V lost 3 bases to trimming and J lost 6 bases, with 9 bases between them. CDR3 length: 11 residues. Here the CDR3 reads CSARGGPEQYF. Written as DNA, the CDR3 is TGCAGTGCTAGGGGGGGTCCCGAGCAGTACTTC.

The chain combines TRBV6-1 with TRBJ2-2; D possibly corresponds to TRBD1 (6 bases). Between the trimmed V and J ends, which lost 7 bases and 6 bases, there was a span of 18 bases. The CDR3 extends over 15 amino acids. The V gene's germline CDR1 is MNHNS and CDR2 SASEGT. In DNA form, the CDR3 reads TGTGCCAGCAAACGGACAGAAGCTTCTGCCGGGGAGCTGTTTTTT. Its protein product is CASKRTEASAGELFF.

The table lists this clone with a count of one. The CDR3 sequence: CASSDTRDNYEQYF. Written as DNA, the CDR3 is TGTGCCAGCAGTGATACCCGGGACAACTACGAGCAGTACTTC. The chain couples TRBV2 to TRBJ2-7, with a possible D match to TRBD1 (6 bases). V lost 3 bases to trimming and J lost 3 bases, with 12 bases between them. This CDR3 contains 14 residues. Germline values: CDR1 SNHLY, CDR2 FYNNEI.

CDR3 nucleotides: TGTGCCAGCAGTTTAGCAGGGGGCAATGAGCAGTTCTTC. The encoded protein is CASSLAGGNEQFF. The V call is TRBV27, the J call TRBJ2-1; 7 bases agree with TRBD1. Germline lookup yields CDR1 MNHEY and CDR2 SMNVEV (reference sequence). V trimming: 2 bases; J trimming: 6 bases; junction bases outside the gene matches: 1. This CDR3 has 13 amino acids.

This clone was seen a handful of times. The CDR3 reads CASSPSGGSYNEQFF. Written as DNA, the CDR3 is TGTGCCAGCAGCCCCTCCGGGGGCTCCTACAATGAGCAGTTCTTC. This chain connects TRBV11-3 to TRBJ2-1; the D gene is possibly TRBD2 (6 bases). Germline V gene lookup returns CDR1 SGHNT and CDR2 YENEEA. V lost 5 bases to trimming and J lost 0 bases, with 11 bases between them. This CDR3 has 15 amino acids.

The table lists this clone with a count of one. The chain recombines TRBV5-8 with TRBJ2-7; a weak D match, TRBD2 (5 bases). Germline assignment: CDR1 SGHTS and CDR2 YDEGEE. The CDR3 totals 12 residues. Trimming removed 4 bases at V and 2 bases at J, with 7 bases between. In nucleotides, the CDR3 is TGTGCCAGCAGCAGGAGGACCTACGAGCAGTACTTC. It codes for CASSRRTYEQYF.